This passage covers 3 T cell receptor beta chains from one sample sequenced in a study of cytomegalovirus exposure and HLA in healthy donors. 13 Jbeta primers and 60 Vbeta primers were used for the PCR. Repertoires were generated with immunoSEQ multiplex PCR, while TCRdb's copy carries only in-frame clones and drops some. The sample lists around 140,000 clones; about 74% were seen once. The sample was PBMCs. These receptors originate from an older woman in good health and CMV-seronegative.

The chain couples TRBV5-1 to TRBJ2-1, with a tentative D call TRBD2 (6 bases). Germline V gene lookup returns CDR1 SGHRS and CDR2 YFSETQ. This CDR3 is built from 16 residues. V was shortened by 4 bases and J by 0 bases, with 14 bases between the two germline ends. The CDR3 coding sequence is TGCGCCAGCAGCCCCCGTGGGGGGAGCTCCTACAATGAGCAGTTCTTC. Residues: CASSPRGGSSYNEQFF.

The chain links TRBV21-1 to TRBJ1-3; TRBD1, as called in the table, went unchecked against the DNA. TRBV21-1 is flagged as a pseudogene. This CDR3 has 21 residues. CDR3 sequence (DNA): TGTGCCAGCAGCAAAGCGCGACGGCGACAGGGTAGTCGGAGCTCTGGAAACACCATATATTTT. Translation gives CASSKARRRQGSRSSGNTIYF.

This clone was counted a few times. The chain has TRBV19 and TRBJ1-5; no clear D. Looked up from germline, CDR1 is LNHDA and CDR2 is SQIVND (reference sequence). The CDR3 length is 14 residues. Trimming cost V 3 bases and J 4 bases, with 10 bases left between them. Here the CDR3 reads CASSMTKRNQPQHF. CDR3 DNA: TGTGCCAGTAGTATGACTAAAAGGAATCAGCCCCAGCATTTT.